The 32 T cell receptor beta chains below come from one sample, sequenced in a study of glioma-infiltrating T cells. Using RNA template, CDR3s of TCR alpha and beta were amplified with iRepertoire arm-PCR. TCRdb recomputed calls from the multiplex PCR reads with MiXCR, one row per CDR3 protein. The data hold about 410,000 distinct CDR3 sequences, with roughly two fifths observed a single time. The sequenced sample consisted of glioma tissue, nonneoplastic brain tissue, or PBMCs (not recorded which). Every receptor here comes from a human donor with low-grade glioma or glioblastoma, undergoing nonglioma brain surgery, or in good health (not recorded which).

The chain recombines TRBV19 with TRBJ1-4; 9 nucleotides match TRBD1. The CDR3 length is 16 residues. CDR1 is LNHDA and CDR2 is SQIVND in the germline V gene (reference sequence). V trimming: 5 bases; J trimming: 4 bases; junction bases outside the gene matches: 8. CDR3 in amino acids: CASSAWTGVLNEKLFF. In DNA, the CDR3 is TGTGCCAGTAGTGCCTGGACAGGGGTCCTTAATGAAAAACTGTTTTTT.

In the case of this clonotype: Just one base apart from a much larger clone, this may be a read error. The rearrangement joins TRBV27 to TRBJ2-3; 8 bases align to TRBD2. V lost 7 bases to trimming and J lost 2 bases; unmatched junction nucleotides: 5. The CDR3 runs to 14 residues. CDR1 MNHEY and CDR2 SMNVEV come from the germline V gene (reference sequence). This CDR3 reads CASTLLADTDTQYF. The CDR3, as DNA: TGTGCCAGCACGTTACTAGCGGACACAGATACGCAGTATTTT.

This clonotype occurred many times. The V and J genes are TRBV6-2 or TRBV6-3 and TRBJ2-3, with D perhaps assigned TRBD1 or TRBD2 (6 bases each). Germline assignment: CDR1 MNHEY and CDR2 SVGEGT. The CDR3 covers 15 residues. With 2 bases removed from V and 1 base from J, the gap between germline ends came to 10 bases. The CDR3 sequence: CASSYVGGGTDTQYF. In DNA, the CDR3 is TGTGCCAGCAGTTACGTGGGGGGCGGCACAGATACGCAGTATTTT.

There are a few counts of this clonotype. The J gene is TRBJ1-5, the V gene TRBV20-1; TRBD1 matches at 9 bases. Germline V gene sequence: CDR1 DFQATT, CDR2 SNEGSKA (reference sequence). Trimming took 3 bases from V and 1 from J; bases not matched to a gene: 4. The CDR3 runs 15 residues. CDR3 sequence (DNA): TGCAGTGCTAGTAGGACAGGGGAGAGCAATCAGCCCCAGCATTTT. Its translation: CSASRTGESNQPQHF.

This clonotype came up a few times. The chain recombines TRBV24-1 with TRBJ2-3; tentative D call: TRBD1 (5 bases). Germline values: CDR1 KGHDR, CDR2 SFDVKD. The CDR3 has 13 amino acids. Trimming cost V 9 bases and J 1 base, with 10 bases left between them. The CDR3 nucleotides read TGTGCCACCGGGGCGCCCGGCACAGATACGCAGTATTTT. Amino acids: CATGAPGTDTQYF.

Of note for this clonotype: A read error may account for a junction end that differs from germline. V usage is TRBV7-2 and J usage is TRBJ1-4; 9 positions match TRBD1. Germline assignment: CDR1 SGHTA and CDR2 FQGNSA. The CDR3 extends over 15 amino acids. CDR3 nucleotide sequence: TGTGCCAGCAGCACCTACAGGGGGCGAGGTGAAAGACTGTTTTTT. Protein product: CASSTYRGRGERLFF.

V gene TRBV20-1 combines with J gene TRBJ2-7, with 10 bases that match TRBD1. The ends lost 6 bases at V and 7 bases at J; junction bases unmatched: 9. The CDR3 runs 13 residues. The V gene's germline CDR1 is DFQATT and CDR2 SNEGSKA (reference sequence). CDR3 region: CSAPGTGVWEQYF. The DNA for the CDR3 is TGCAGTGCCCCCGGGACAGGGGTCTGGGAGCAGTACTTC.

Comments on this clonotype: The CDR3 does not end in the conserved phenylalanine or tryptophan, so this is likely a read error. V and J are TRBV6-1 and TRBJ2-7, with a possible D match to TRBD1 (8 bases). Germline-derived CDR1 and CDR2 are MNHNS and SASEGT. V was shortened by 8 bases and J by 3 bases, with 17 bases between the two germline ends. The CDR3 loop spans 14 amino acids. The CDR3 sequence: CASWGGTGFYEQYL. Written as DNA, the CDR3 is TGTGCCAGCTGGGGGGGGACAGGATTCTACGAGCAGTACCTC.

Note on this clonotype: The germline gene is not matched at one end of the junction; a read error may be the cause. The rearrangement links TRBV20-1 to TRBJ1-5, with a tentative D call TRBD1 (5 bases). CDR1 is DFQATT, CDR2 SNEGSKA, per germline (reference sequence). The length of the CDR3 is 14 residues. CDR3 sequence (DNA): TGCAGTGCCTCGGACATAAATAGCAATCAGACCCAGCATTTT. This translates into CSASDINSNQTQHF.

This clonotype came up many times. This rearrangement joins TRBV28 to TRBJ2-5, with 8 bases aligning to TRBD2. Trimming took 1 base from V and 2 from J; bases not matched to a gene: 3. The CDR3 is made up of 15 amino acids. CDR1 is MDHEN, CDR2 SYDVKM, per germline. The CDR3 coding sequence is TGTGCCAGCAGTTTATACTCTAGCGGGCAAGAGACCCAGTACTTC. Translated: CASSLYSSGQETQYF.

The chain carries TRBV6-1 and TRBJ2-1, with 9 nucleotides matching TRBD1. Per the germline V gene, CDR1 is MNHNS and CDR2 is SASEGT. This CDR3 has 16 amino acids. Trimming took 5 bases from V and 6 from J; bases not matched to a gene: 11. Here the CDR3 reads CASSIFRTGASNEQFF. The CDR3 region has the DNA TGTGCCAGCAGTATCTTCAGGACAGGGGCCTCCAATGAGCAGTTCTTC.

This clonotype has just a few counts. V gene TRBV7-3 combines with J gene TRBJ2-1; 13 nucleotides align to TRBD2. Unmatched junction bases numbered 4, after V lost 0 bases and J lost 8 bases. The CDR3 loop spans 16 amino acids. Germline V CDR1 and CDR2: SGHTA, FQGTGA. The CDR3 DNA reads TGTGCCAGCAGCTTAACACTAGCGGGAGGGCGGCATGAGCAGTTCTTC. Encoded protein: CASSLTLAGGRHEQFF.

This sequence joins TRBV7-9 and TRBJ2-7, with TRBD2 matching 8 bases. Germline V CDR1 and CDR2: SEHNR, FQNEAQ (reference sequence). Trimming removed 5 bases from V and 3 bases from J; junction bases left unmatched: 12. The CDR3 has 16 residues. The CDR3 reads CASSPRERESLYEQYF. The CDR3 DNA sequence: TGTGCCAGCAGCCCCCGGGAGCGGGAGAGCCTCTACGAGCAGTACTTC.

In this sample, this clonotype turned up many times. CDR3 sequence (DNA): TGTGCCAGCATGACGGAGGTTGACTACAATGAGCAGTTCTTC. Translated, it gives CASMTEVDYNEQFF. The rearrangement uses TRBV6-1 and TRBJ2-1; weak D call: TRBD2 (5 bases). Trimming left V 7 bases short and J 3 bases short, with 13 bases between. Looked up from germline, CDR1 is MNHNS and CDR2 is SASEGT. The CDR3 length is 14 residues.

This clonotype occurred many times. The J gene is TRBJ2-7, the V gene TRBV27; 9 bases align to TRBD2. Germline CDR1 MNHEY, CDR2 SMNVEV (reference sequence). The CDR3 runs 14 residues. With V trimmed by 6 bases and J by 5 bases, 8 bases remained unmatched. As DNA, the CDR3 is TGTGCCAGCAGCCCTAGCGGGATAGGTAACGAGCAGTACTTC. Translating gives CASSPSGIGNEQYF.

The gene calls are TRBV18 and TRBJ2-7, with D hard to call. Germline CDR1 and CDR2: KGHSH and LQKENI. With 3 bases removed from V and 0 bases from J, the gap between germline ends came to 12 bases. The CDR3 sequence is 15 residues long. CDR3 in DNA: TGTGCCAGCTCACCCGCCCAGGAAGTCTCCTACGAGCAGTACTTC. Its translation: CASSPAQEVSYEQYF.

On this clonotype: Given the absence of the conserved phenylalanine or tryptophan at the CDR3 end, a read error is likely. The CDR3 sequence is CASSPLGGNEQYS. The CDR3 DNA sequence: TGTGCCAGCTCCCCTTTGGGAGGGAACGAGCAGTACTCC. This sequence joins TRBV28 and TRBJ2-7, with 7 bases aligning to TRBD2. CDR3 size: 13 residues. The germline gives CDR1 MDHEN, CDR2 SYDVKM. V shed 8 bases and J 5 bases; nucleotides not matched to a gene: 9.

Turning to this clonotype: The junction differs from germline at one of its ends, possibly a read error. This chain joins TRBV6-1 and TRBJ2-7, with 9 positions matching TRBD2. This CDR3 contains 13 residues. Germline V gene lookup returns CDR1 MNHNS and CDR2 SASEGT. Here the CDR3 reads CAIRTSAFYGQYF. The DNA for the CDR3 is TGTGCCATCAGGACTAGCGCCTTCTACGGGCAGTACTTC.

This clonotype appeared many times. The CDR3 region has the DNA TGTGCCAGCAGAATTGGTGGACAGGGGATATACGAGCAGTACTTC. This gives the protein CASRIGGQGIYEQYF. The J gene is TRBJ2-7, the V gene TRBV27, with TRBD1 identical over 9 bases. This CDR3 contains 15 residues. Germline CDR1 and CDR2: MNHEY and SMNVEV (reference sequence). V trimming: 6 bases; J trimming: 4 bases; junction bases outside the gene matches: 10.

This clonotype was recorded at least ten times. The J gene is TRBJ2-7, the V gene TRBV20-1, with D possibly TRBD2 on 5 matching bases. Trimming removed 1 base at V and 4 bases at J, with 14 bases between. Germline V gene lookup returns CDR1 DFQATT and CDR2 SNEGSKA (reference sequence). The CDR3 runs 14 residues. The CDR3 spells CSARVVGRTYEQYF. CDR3 in DNA: TGCAGTGCTAGAGTGGTTGGCAGGACTTACGAGCAGTACTTC.

This clonotype was observed a few times. The rearrangement links TRBV4-1 to TRBJ1-5; weak D call: TRBD1 (6 bases). Trimming removed 4 bases at V and 6 bases at J, with 13 bases between. From germline, CDR1 is MGHRA and CDR2 YSYEKL. This CDR3 contains 14 residues. Here the CDR3 reads CASSRTGRTQPQHF. CDR3 nucleotide sequence: TGCGCCAGCAGCCGAACAGGGAGGACTCAGCCCCAGCATTTT.

This clonotype appeared a few times. The chain employs TRBV20-1 and TRBJ2-1, with D unresolved. This CDR3 spans 14 amino acids. The V and J ends lost 0 bases and 8 bases respectively, with 14 bases between them. CDR1 and CDR2 from the germline V gene are DFQATT and SNEGSKA (reference sequence). The CDR3 loop is CSAREWANLYEQFF. The CDR3 DNA sequence: TGCAGTGCTAGAGAATGGGCTAATTTATATGAGCAGTTCTTC.

J is TRBJ2-3 and V is TRBV28; D ambiguous. V lost 4 bases to trimming and J lost 2 bases, with 16 bases between them. The CDR3 totals 16 residues. Germline V CDR1 and CDR2: MDHEN, SYDVKM. In DNA form, the CDR3 reads TGTGCCAGCAGTTACCCAACAGAAAACCCCACAGATACGCAGTATTTT. Amino acid sequence: CASSYPTENPTDTQYF.

V gene TRBV12-3 or TRBV12-4 combines with J gene TRBJ2-3; 11 nucleotides match TRBD2. The CDR3 has 15 residues. With 5 bases clipped from V and 2 bases from J, the junction kept 3 bases outside the gene matches. CDR3 sequence (DNA): TGTGCCAGCAGTGGGACTAGCGGTTACACAGATACGCAGTATTTT. It translates to CASSGTSGYTDTQYF.

This chain joins TRBV12-3 or TRBV12-4 and TRBJ1-1; no firm D call. The length of the CDR3 is 13 residues. Trimming removed 0 bases at V and 8 bases at J, with 10 bases between. The CDR3 DNA reads TGTGCCAGCAGTTTAGCGCTGGGCAGAGAAGCTTTCTTT. Translation gives CASSLALGREAFF.

V and J are TRBV6-1 and TRBJ2-1; 13 nucleotides agree with TRBD2. The CDR3 is 14 residues long. Germline values: CDR1 MNHNS, CDR2 SASEGT. With 6 bases clipped from V and 6 bases from J, the junction kept 2 bases outside the gene matches. CDR3 region: CASRRTSGSNEQFF. DNA of the CDR3: TGTGCCAGCAGAAGGACTAGCGGGAGCAATGAGCAGTTCTTC.

The table lists this clonotype with a few counts. The rearrangement links TRBV20-1 to TRBJ1-1; 7 positions agree with TRBD1. Trimming removed 0 bases from V and 4 bases from J; junction bases left unmatched: 8. The CDR3 consists of 15 residues. Germline V gene sequence: CDR1 DFQATT, CDR2 SNEGSKA (reference sequence). For the CDR3, the DNA is TGCAGTGCTAGAGATGGATCAGGGGGTGGCACTGAAGCTTTCTTT. Translating gives CSARDGSGGGTEAFF.

V usage is TRBV12-3 or TRBV12-4 and J usage is TRBJ2-3, with 16 bases lining up with TRBD2. Unmatched junction bases numbered 7, after V lost 6 bases and J lost 4 bases. The CDR3 covers 17 residues. The CDR3 protein is CASSPGTSGRAADTQYF. The DNA for the CDR3 is TGTGCCAGCAGCCCGGGGACTAGCGGGAGGGCCGCAGATACGCAGTATTTT.

This clonotype was picked up a small number of times. The chain carries TRBV20-1 and TRBJ2-3; D remains ambiguous. The CDR3 extends over 15 amino acids. Deletions cut 0 bases from V and 1 base from J, with 11 bases between. The germline CDR1 and CDR2 sequences are DFQATT and SNEGSKA (reference sequence). CDR3 sequence: CSARDVLRGTDTQYF. CDR3 in DNA: TGCAGTGCTAGAGATGTCCTCCGGGGCACAGATACGCAGTATTTT.

The chain uses TRBV19 and TRBJ1-2, with D uncertain. CDR3 length: 11 amino acids. Per germline, CDR1 LNHDA and CDR2 SQIVND (reference sequence). Trimming cost V 5 bases and J 8 bases, with 9 bases left between them. The CDR3 protein is CASSFGWGYTF. In nucleotides, the CDR3 is TGTGCCAGTAGTTTTGGTTGGGGCTACACCTTC.

This sequence joins TRBV29-1 and TRBJ1-5; no reliable D call. The V gene lost 6 bases and the J gene lost 4 bases, with 19 bases spanning the gap. Per germline, CDR1 SQVTM and CDR2 ANQGSEA. CDR3 size: 15 residues. CDR3 sequence: CSVSKAGGLNQPQHF. The DNA for the CDR3 is TGCAGCGTGAGTAAGGCGGGAGGATTAAATCAGCCCCAGCATTTT.

V gene TRBV7-2 combines with J gene TRBJ1-5; D is undetermined. There are 12 residues in the CDR3. Per the germline V gene, CDR1 is SGHTA and CDR2 is FQGNSA. V was shortened by 5 bases and J by 6 bases, with 8 bases between the two germline ends. For the CDR3, the DNA is TGTGCCAGCAGCCCCTGGGGTCAGCCCCAGCATTTT. Its protein is CASSPWGQPQHF.